This T cell receptor (beta chain) was found in a study of radiation and T cells in renal cell carcinoma. Data came from immunoSEQ multiplex PCR; TCRdb stores just in-frame clones and leaves some out. The top ten clones hold 3.5% to 5% of a sample with 120,000 to 150,000 clones, about 87% of them seen once. As to time point: baseline pretreatment blood. Treatment of the sample: 15 Gy SBRT to primary tumor, nephrectomy 4 weeks later. Blood was sampled at baseline, 2 weeks and 4 weeks after SBRT. With regard to this clone: The antigen is not known.

The CDR3 contains 13 residues. Looked up from germline, CDR1 is KGHSH and CDR2 is LQKENI. Trimming took 5 bases from V and 9 from J, leaving 11 bases between them. Findings of the study overall: Baseline intratumoral clonotype presence is unknown without pretreatment biopsies. In blood, top tumor clones expanded by 2 weeks, shrinking by 4.

This receptor was taken from a woman between 65 and 79 years old with renal cell carcinoma. This sample comprised blood, obtained from a patient whose treatment included radiotherapy and nephrectomy. The chain uses TRBV18 and TRBJ1-6; unclear D gene. The CDR3 DNA sequence: TGTGCCAGCTCAGGGCAGGAGGGTTCACCCCTCCACTTT. Its protein is CASSGQEGSPLHF.